This paragraph covers one T cell receptor (beta chain) sequence. The data were obtained in a study of T cells expressing NK-cell markers. In the study overall: Investigators obtained TCR beta repertoires from sorted CD3+CD56+NKG2C+, CD3+CD56+NKG2C- and CD3+CD56-NKG2C+ T cells.

There are 12 residues in the CDR3. CDR1 DFQATT and CDR2 SNEGSKA come from the germline V gene (reference sequence). TCRdb reprocessed the 5' RACE reads, keeping one entry per CDR3 protein, no DNA. The table lists 400,000 to 450,000 distinct CDR3 sequences. The source is a woman aged 18 to 69 in good health. The sequencing sample was made of blood T cells: a sorted CD56 or NKG2C T cell subset, CD4+ or CD8+ T cells, or bulk PBMC T cells (not recorded which). V gene TRBV20-1 combines with J gene TRBJ2-5. The CDR3 spells CSASTKVETQYF.